Listed here are 12 T cell receptor beta chains from one sample, sequenced in a study of T cells in Graves' hyperthyroidism and ophthalmopathy. What was amplified from RNA transcripts were TCR beta CDR3 regions. HTBI primers were used for first-round RT-PCR of the TCR CDR3. Each CDR3 protein is one row after TCRdb ran MiXCR on the multiplex PCR reads. This sample has approximately 610,000 distinct CDR3 sequences, with about a sixth found just once. Sequencing was performed on blood. The source of these receptors is a woman in her late teens or twenties with Graves' hyperthyroidism.

This clonotype appeared many times. The rearrangement joins TRBV3-1 to TRBJ2-7; D ambiguous. The CDR3 has 15 residues. Per the germline V gene, CDR1 is LGHDT and CDR2 is YNNKEL (reference sequence). Trimming left V 4 bases short and J 0 bases short, with 13 bases between. The CDR3 protein is CASSPGRAISYEQYF. In DNA, the CDR3 is TGTGCCAGCAGCCCCGGACGGGCCATCTCCTACGAGCAGTACTTC.

This chain uses TRBV28 with TRBJ2-1; TRBD2 aligns across 7 bases. The V gene end was trimmed by 10 bases and the J gene end by 1 base; junction bases not matched to a gene: 7. The CDR3 spans 14 residues. Germline CDR1 is MDHEN and CDR2 is SYDVKM. CDR3 DNA sequence: TGTGCCATCGAAGAAGCGGGATCCTACAATGAGCAGTTCTTC. This codes for CAIEEAGSYNEQFF. The full variable domain, rest sourced from reference TRBV28 and TRBJ2-1, is DVKVTQSSRYLVKRTGEKVFLECVQDMDHENMFWYRQDPGLGLRLIYFSYDVKMKEKGDIPEGYSVSREKKERFSLILESASTNQTSMYLCAIEEAGSYNEQFFGPGTRLTVL.

There are many counts of this clonotype. The rearrangement links TRBV7-2 to TRBJ1-1; 7 bases map to TRBD1. Losses at the gene ends were 5 bases for V and 3 bases for J; bases not matched to a gene: 9. Germline values: CDR1 SGHTA, CDR2 FQGNSA. The CDR3 consists of 15 residues. CDR3 DNA: TGTGCCAGCAGCATTTTCCAGGGGGATTACACTGAAGCTTTCTTT. Its protein is CASSIFQGDYTEAFF.

The V call is TRBV20-1, the J call TRBJ2-7; no definite D call. Germline values: CDR1 DFQATT, CDR2 SNEGSKA (reference sequence). This CDR3 contains 13 residues. V lost 3 bases to trimming and J lost 2 bases, with 11 bases between them. The CDR3, as DNA: TGCAGTGCTAGTGGGGTCCGAACCTACGAGCAGTACTTC. Translated: CSASGVRTYEQYF.

Ten or more counts support this clonotype. The chain couples TRBV12-3 or TRBV12-4 to TRBJ1-1; TRBD1 agrees at 8 bases. The CDR3 contains 15 residues. Unmatched junction bases numbered 7, after V lost 7 bases and J lost 0 bases. As DNA, the CDR3 is TGTGCCAGCAACCACCCGGGACAGGTGAACACTGAAGCTTTCTTT. It is translated as CASNHPGQVNTEAFF.

The V gene is TRBV29-1, the J gene TRBJ1-4, with no clear D. The V gene's germline CDR1 is SQVTM and CDR2 ANQGSEA. This CDR3 region has 14 residues. V lost 2 bases to trimming and J lost 6 bases, with 13 bases between them. The DNA for the CDR3 is TGCAGCGTTGAATTGGGAAGCGGGGATGAAAAACTGTTTTTT. Its translation: CSVELGSGDEKLFF.

This clonotype was seen at least ten times. This sequence joins TRBV7-8 and TRBJ2-3, with TRBD2 identical over 14 bases. From germline, CDR1 is SGHVS and CDR2 FQNEAQ. Trimming cost V 5 bases and J 6 bases; bases outside gene matches: 4. The CDR3 has 15 residues. CDR3 in DNA: TGTGCCAGCAGCGGAGGACTAGCGGGAGGCGATACGCAGTATTTT. It encodes CASSGGLAGGDTQYF. Together with reference TRBV7-8 and TRBJ2-3, the CDR3 gives the full variable domain: GAGVSQSPRYKVAKRGQDVALRCDPISGHVSLFWYQQALGQGPEFLTYFQNEAQLDKSGLPSDRFFAERPEGSVSTLKIQRTQQEDSAVYLCASSGGLAGGDTQYFGPGTRLTVL.

This clonotype was found a few times. V usage is TRBV7-9 and J usage is TRBJ2-5; the match to TRBD2 covers 8 bases. V lost 1 base to trimming and J lost 3 bases; unmatched junction nucleotides: 10. The CDR3 has 17 amino acids. Germline V gene sequence: CDR1 SEHNR, CDR2 FQNEAQ (reference sequence). The DNA for the CDR3 is TGTGCCAGCAGCTTAGTTCGGGGGGGATCGGTGAAAGAGACCCAGTACTTC. This translates into CASSLVRGGSVKETQYF. Full variable domain (outside the CDR3, taken from reference TRBV7-9 and TRBJ2-5): DTGVSQNPRHKITKRGQNVTFRCDPISEHNRLYWYRQTLGQGPEFLTYFQNEAQLEKSRLLSDRFSAERPKGSFSTLEIQRTEQGDSAMYLCASSLVRGGSVKETQYFGPGTRLLVL.

This clonotype was found many times. This chain joins TRBV18 and TRBJ2-7, with 9 nucleotides matching TRBD1. Looked up from germline, CDR1 is KGHSH and CDR2 is LQKENI. The CDR3 length is 14 residues. V lost 3 bases and J lost 6; bases outside the gene matches: 6. CDR3 bases: TGTGCCAGCTCACCGCGGACAGGGGAGTTCGAGCAGTACTTC. Amino acids: CASSPRTGEFEQYF.

The sample holds a few counts of this clonotype. V and J are TRBV15 and TRBJ1-2; TRBD1 agrees at 9 bases. The V segment lost 4 bases and the J segment 4 bases; nucleotides outside the gene matches: 7. From germline, CDR1 is LNHNV and CDR2 YYDKDF (reference sequence). There are 15 residues in the CDR3. CDR3 bases: TGTGCCACCAGCACTGGGACAGGGACCTCCTATGGCTACACCTTC. Its translation: CATSTGTGTSYGYTF.

The rearrangement links TRBV7-2 to TRBJ2-3; D gene unclear. The CDR3 is 13 amino acids. Germline V gene sequence: CDR1 SGHTA, CDR2 FQGNSA. V lost 5 bases and J lost 7, with 13 bases in between. The CDR3 region has the DNA TGTGCCAGCAGCCTACCAACACAGCATACGCAGTATTTT. It is translated as CASSLPTQHTQYF.

This clonotype was detected a few times. The V and J genes are TRBV7-3 and TRBJ2-1, with TRBD2 identical over 7 bases. Germline lookup yields CDR1 SGHTA and CDR2 FQGTGA. J lost 0 bases, V lost 5 bases, and 7 bases had no gene match. CDR3 length: 16 amino acids. The CDR3 sequence is CASSAQRGNSYNEQFF. The CDR3, as DNA: TGTGCCAGCAGCGCCCAGCGGGGAAACTCCTACAATGAGCAGTTCTTC.